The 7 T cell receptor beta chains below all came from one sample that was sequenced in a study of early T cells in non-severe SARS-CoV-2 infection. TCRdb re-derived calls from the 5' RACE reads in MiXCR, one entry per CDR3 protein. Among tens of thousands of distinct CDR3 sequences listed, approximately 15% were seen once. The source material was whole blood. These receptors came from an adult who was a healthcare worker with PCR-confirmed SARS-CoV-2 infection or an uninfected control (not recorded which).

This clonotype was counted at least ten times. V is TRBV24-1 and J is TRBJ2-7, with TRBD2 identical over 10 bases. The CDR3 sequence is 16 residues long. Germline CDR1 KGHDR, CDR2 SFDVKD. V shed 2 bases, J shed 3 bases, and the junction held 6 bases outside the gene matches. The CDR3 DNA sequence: TGTGCCACCAGTGATTCTCGGACTAGCGGTTTCTACGAGCAGTACTTC. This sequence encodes CATSDSRTSGFYEQYF.

CDR3 nucleotide sequence: TGTGCCAGTAGTCCTGACAGACCAGGCAAAGAGACCCAGTACTTC. This translates into CASSPDRPGKETQYF. The genes are TRBV19 and TRBJ2-5; a weak D match, TRBD1 (5 bases). V dropped 5 bases and J dropped 3 bases, with 16 bases sitting between them. CDR3 length: 15 residues. Germline CDR1 and CDR2: LNHDA and SQIVND (reference sequence).

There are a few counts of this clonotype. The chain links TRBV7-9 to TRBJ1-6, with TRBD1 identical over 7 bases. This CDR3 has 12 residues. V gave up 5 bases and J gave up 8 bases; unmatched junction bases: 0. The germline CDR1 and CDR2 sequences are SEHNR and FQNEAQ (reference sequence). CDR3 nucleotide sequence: TGTGCCAGCAGCACAGGGGATTCACCCCTCCACTTT. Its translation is CASSTGDSPLHF.

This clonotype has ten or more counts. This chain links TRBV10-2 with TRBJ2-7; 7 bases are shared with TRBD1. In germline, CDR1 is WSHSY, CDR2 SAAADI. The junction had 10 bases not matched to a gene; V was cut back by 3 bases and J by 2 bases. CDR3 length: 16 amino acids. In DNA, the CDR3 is TGCGCCAGCAGTGACCCGCTACAGGGGTGGACCTACGAGCAGTACTTC. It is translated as CASSDPLQGWTYEQYF.

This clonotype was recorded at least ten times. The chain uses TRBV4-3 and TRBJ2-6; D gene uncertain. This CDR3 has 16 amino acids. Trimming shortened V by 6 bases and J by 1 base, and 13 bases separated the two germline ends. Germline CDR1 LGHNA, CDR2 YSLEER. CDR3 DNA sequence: TGCGCCAGCAGTCCAGACGTAGCATCTGGGGCCAACGTCCTGACTTTC. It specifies CASSPDVASGANVLTF.

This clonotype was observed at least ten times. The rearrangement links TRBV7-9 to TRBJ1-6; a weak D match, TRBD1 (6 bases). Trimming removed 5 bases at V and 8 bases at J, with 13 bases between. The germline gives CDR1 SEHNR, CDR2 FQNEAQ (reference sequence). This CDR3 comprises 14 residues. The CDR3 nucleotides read TGTGCCAGCAGCCTTTCAGGGGTGGATTCACCCCTCCACTTT. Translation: CASSLSGVDSPLHF.

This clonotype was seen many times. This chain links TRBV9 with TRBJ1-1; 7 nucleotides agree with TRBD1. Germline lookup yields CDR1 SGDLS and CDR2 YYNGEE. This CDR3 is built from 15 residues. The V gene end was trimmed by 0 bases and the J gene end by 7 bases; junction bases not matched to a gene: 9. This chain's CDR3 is CASSVDGGGYSEAFF. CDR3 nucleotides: TGTGCCAGCAGCGTAGATGGAGGGGGCTATAGTGAAGCTTTCTTT.